Below are 22 T cell receptor beta chains sequenced from a single sample in a study of blood T cells in healthy people across ages. Next came a second PCR, run for about 6 to 12 cycles, which used a sample-barcoded 5' primer along with a J-beta primer mix. MiXCR, applied by TCRdb to the 5' RACE reads, yields one record per CDR3 protein. The sample has 1.4 million or so distinct CDR3 sequences, approximately 39% seen once. What was sequenced was blood. These TCRs come from a woman aged 18 to 35 in good health.

This rearrangement joins TRBV10-3 to TRBJ2-7; D might be TRBD2 (6 bases). Germline lookup yields CDR1 ENHRY and CDR2 SYGVKD. V lost 11 bases to trimming and J lost 1 base, with 12 bases between them. This CDR3 spans 12 amino acids. The CDR3 DNA sequence: TGTGCCGCCGATGGGGGGTCCTACGAGCAGTACTTC. It specifies CAADGGSYEQYF.

This clonotype was detected a few times. The chain combines TRBV6-2 or TRBV6-3 with TRBJ2-1; D may be TRBD2 (6 bases). The CDR3 runs to 14 residues. V gave up 0 bases and J gave up 7 bases, with 10 bases separating them. Germline V gives CDR1 MNHEY, CDR2 SVGEGT. CDR3 coding DNA: TGTGCCAGCAGTTACTCGACGGGGGTTAATGAGCAGTTCTTC. Amino acid sequence: CASSYSTGVNEQFF.

This clonotype came up a few times. The chain links TRBV20-1 to TRBJ2-3; the D call may be TRBD1 or TRBD2 (5 bases each). Per the germline V gene, CDR1 is DFQATT and CDR2 is SNEGSKA (reference sequence). With 1 base removed from V and 7 bases from J, the gap between germline ends came to 12 bases. CDR3 length: 13 residues. The CDR3 DNA reads TGCAGTGCTAGAGGTTTAGGGACCCATACGCAGTATTTT. It codes for CSARGLGTHTQYF.

The table lists this clonotype with a count of one. The V call is TRBV4-3, the J call TRBJ2-1, with D hard to call. The CDR3 consists of 15 residues. Germline CDR1 and CDR2: LGHNA and YSLEER. The V gene lost 3 bases and the J gene lost 2 bases, with 11 bases spanning the gap. CDR3 nucleotides: TGCGCCAGCAGCCAGGTGGACGGTGCCTACAATGAGCAGTTCTTC. It codes for CASSQVDGAYNEQFF.

The CDR3 sequence: CAWSRARENIQYF. For the CDR3, the DNA is TGTGCCTGGAGTAGAGCGCGGGAAAACATTCAGTACTTC. This sequence joins TRBV30 and TRBJ2-4; tentatively, D is TRBD2 (5 bases). The V end lost 2 bases, the J end lost 5 bases, and 10 bases lay between the germline ends. Germline CDR1 is GTSNPN and CDR2 is SVGIG (reference sequence). The CDR3 contains 13 residues.

V usage is TRBV7-2 and J usage is TRBJ2-1, with D possibly being TRBD1 or TRBD2 (5 bases each). The CDR3 is 14 residues long. Germline V gene data show CDR1 as SGHTA and CDR2 as FQGNSA. The V gene lost 3 bases and the J gene lost 9 bases, with 15 bases spanning the gap. CDR3 coding DNA: TGTGCCAGCAGCTTGGCTAGTGGTGGGGGTGAGCAGTTCTTC. Amino acid sequence: CASSLASGGGEQFF.

This sequence joins TRBV12-3 or TRBV12-4 and TRBJ1-5, with TRBD1 matching over 8 bases. The length of the CDR3 is 19 residues. With V trimmed by 5 bases and J by 0 bases, 15 bases remained unmatched. DNA for the CDR3: TGTGCCAGCAGTCCCACCCGGGACAGGCGGGGAGGTAGCAATCAGCCCCAGCATTTT. Its translation is CASSPTRDRRGGSNQPQHF.

The chain has TRBV29-1 and TRBJ2-7; 13 bases match TRBD2. CDR3 length equals 15 residues. Losses at the gene ends were 6 bases for V and 4 bases for J; bases not matched to a gene: 9. Germline CDR1 SQVTM, CDR2 ANQGSEA. The CDR3 nucleotides read TGCAGCGTCGAGGGACTAGCGGGGAGCCTGTACGAGCAGTACTTC. This encodes CSVEGLAGSLYEQYF.

V usage is TRBV9 and J usage is TRBJ1-2; D is undetermined. The CDR3 length is 14 residues. Trimming removed 0 bases at V and 4 bases at J, with 10 bases between. From germline, CDR1 is SGDLS and CDR2 YYNGEE. The chain's CDR3 is CASSVVGGAYGYTF. Here the CDR3 DNA reads TGTGCCAGCAGCGTAGTAGGCGGTGCCTATGGCTACACCTTC.

This clonotype occurred a few times. The V and J genes are TRBV9 and TRBJ1-1; weak D call: TRBD1 (6 bases). This CDR3 is 15 amino acids long. Germline CDR1 SGDLS, CDR2 YYNGEE. The V and J ends lost 0 bases and 5 bases respectively, with 14 bases between them. The CDR3: CASSVVAQGGTEAFF. DNA of the CDR3: TGTGCCAGCAGCGTAGTCGCACAGGGCGGGACTGAAGCTTTCTTT.

The CDR3, as DNA: TGTGCCAGCACCCTAAGACACAGGGAAAATACGCAGTATTTT. As protein: CASTLRHRENTQYF. The chain has TRBV12-3 or TRBV12-4 and TRBJ2-3; the D gene is possibly TRBD1 (6 bases). The V gene lost 7 bases and the J gene lost 7 bases, with 18 bases spanning the gap. The CDR3 sequence is 14 residues long.

This clonotype was seen a single time. Mismatch with germline at one junction end may stem from a read error. The chain uses TRBV12-3 or TRBV12-4 and TRBJ2-1; TRBD1 matches 11 bases. This CDR3 is 15 amino acids long. CDR3 nucleotides: TGTGCCTGCAGTGTGGACAGGGGGCTTTACAATGAGCAGTTCTTC. Amino acids: CACSVDRGLYNEQFF.

J is TRBJ1-1 and V is TRBV7-2; perhaps TRBD1 as D (6 bases). The CDR3 runs 14 residues. Germline CDR1 reads SGHTA; CDR2 reads FQGNSA. The germline V and J ends were trimmed by 2 bases and 5 bases, with 12 bases remaining between them. CDR3 amino acids: CASSLQGRRTEAFF. CDR3 in DNA: TGTGCCAGCAGCTTACAGGGGCGGCGGACTGAAGCTTTCTTT.

The chain recombines TRBV7-9 with TRBJ2-3; the D gene is possibly TRBD2 (5 bases). V lost 0 bases to trimming and J lost 4 bases, with 8 bases between them. From germline, CDR1 is SEHNR and CDR2 FQNEAQ (reference sequence). This CDR3 has 14 residues. The CDR3 reads CASSLAARADTQYF. CDR3 DNA sequence: TGTGCCAGCAGCTTAGCAGCGAGGGCAGATACGCAGTATTTT.

This clonotype was found a few times. This chain links TRBV20-1 with TRBJ2-5; 8 bases fit TRBD2. In germline, CDR1 is DFQATT, CDR2 SNEGSKA (reference sequence). The ends lost 5 bases at V and 1 base at J; junction bases unmatched: 0. CDR3 size: 12 residues. Here the CDR3 reads CSAAGGQETQYF. The CDR3 DNA is TGCAGTGCTGCGGGGGGCCAAGAGACCCAGTACTTC.

J is TRBJ2-1 and V is TRBV12-3 or TRBV12-4, with D maybe TRBD2 (5 bases). CDR3 length equals 12 residues. V lost 7 bases and J 9 bases, leaving 13 bases between the germline ends. The CDR3: CASIRGVGEQFF. The CDR3 DNA reads TGTGCCAGCATACGGGGAGTGGGTGAGCAGTTCTTC.

V and J are TRBV28 and TRBJ2-7; D unclear. The V and J ends lost 2 bases and 6 bases respectively, with 14 bases between them. This CDR3 has 14 amino acids. Germline CDR1 reads MDHEN; CDR2 reads SYDVKM. CDR3 sequence: CASSLANWVSEQYF. For the CDR3, the DNA is TGTGCCAGCAGTTTAGCGAACTGGGTGTCCGAGCAGTACTTC.

A few counts support this clonotype. The V gene is TRBV12-3 or TRBV12-4, the J gene TRBJ2-3; unclear D gene. The V end lost 7 bases, the J end lost 1 base, and 21 bases lay between the germline ends. The CDR3 has 17 amino acids. The DNA of the CDR3 is TGTGCCAGCATCTCAGCTCAAGGGCCCTATGGCACAGATACGCAGTATTTT. Protein: CASISAQGPYGTDTQYF.

CDR3 loop: CATSSAWTAYNEKLFF. CDR3 coding DNA: TGTGCCACCAGCAGTGCCTGGACCGCTTATAATGAAAAACTGTTTTTT. V is TRBV15 and J is TRBJ1-4; D is uncertain. Trimming pared 3 bases from V and 4 bases from J, leaving 15 bases between. Germline V CDR1 and CDR2: LNHNV, YYDKDF (reference sequence). This CDR3 is 16 amino acids long.

This clonotype has only a few counts. V usage is TRBV28 and J usage is TRBJ2-3, with unresolved D. V was pared by 4 bases and J by 1 base, with 12 bases between. In germline, CDR1 is MDHEN, CDR2 SYDVKM. This CDR3 is 15 amino acids long. The CDR3, as DNA: TGTGCCAGCAGTTCCCTCCCCGAGGGCACAGATACGCAGTATTTT. Its translation: CASSSLPEGTDTQYF.

The CDR3 spells CASSVGTTPWDYNEQYF. CDR3 nucleotide sequence: TGTGCCAGCAGCGTGGGGACTACTCCGTGGGACTACAATGAGCAGTACTTC. The chain uses TRBV6-1 and TRBJ2-1, with TRBD2 matching over 7 bases. The J call may not be correct, given that the DNA end is closer to TRBJ2-7. The CDR3 has 17 residues. Germline values: CDR1 MNHNS, CDR2 SASEGT.

This clonotype was observed a few times. The chain has TRBV15 and TRBJ1-5; D is unresolved. Trimming removed 0 bases at V and 4 bases at J, with 4 bases between. This CDR3 region has 13 residues. Germline V lookup: CDR1 LNHNV, CDR2 YYDKDF (reference sequence). CDR3 sequence reads: CATSRDYNQPQHF. Here the CDR3 DNA reads TGTGCCACCAGCAGAGATTATAATCAGCCCCAGCATTTT.